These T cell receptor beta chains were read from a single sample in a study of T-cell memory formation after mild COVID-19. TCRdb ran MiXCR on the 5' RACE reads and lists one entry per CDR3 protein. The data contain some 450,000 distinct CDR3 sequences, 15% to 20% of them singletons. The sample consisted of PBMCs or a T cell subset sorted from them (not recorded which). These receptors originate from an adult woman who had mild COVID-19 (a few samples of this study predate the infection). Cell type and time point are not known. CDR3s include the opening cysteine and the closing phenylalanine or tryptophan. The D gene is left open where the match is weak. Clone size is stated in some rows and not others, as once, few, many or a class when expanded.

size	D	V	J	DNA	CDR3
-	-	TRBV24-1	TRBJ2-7	TGTGCCACCTTATACCACAGGAGACCCGAGGAGTACTTC	CATLYHRRPEEYF
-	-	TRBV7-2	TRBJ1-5	TGTGCCAGCGGGGGCAGGACTCAGCCCCAGCATTTT	CASGGRTQPQHF
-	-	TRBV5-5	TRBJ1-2	TGTGCCAGCAAGCCAAACTCGGGGTATGGCTACACCTTC	CASKPNSGYGYTF
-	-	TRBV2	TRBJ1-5	TGTGCCAGCAGTGAGTGGGGGCAGCCCCAGCATTTT	CASSEWGQPQHF
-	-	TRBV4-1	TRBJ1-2	TGCGCCAGCAGCCAAGATGACAGAGCTAACTATGGCTACACCTTC	CASSQDDRANYGYTF
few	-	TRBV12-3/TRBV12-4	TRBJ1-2	TGTGCCAGCAGTTTAGGAGGACCTGACTATGGCTACACCTTC	CASSLGGPDYGYTF
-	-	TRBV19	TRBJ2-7	TGTGCCAGTAGTATGGGAAACGTTTTGACCGAGCAGTACTTC	CASSMGNVLTEQYF
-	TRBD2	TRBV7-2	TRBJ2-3	TGTGCCAGCAGCCGTAGCGGGCAGAGCACAGATACGCAGTATTTT	CASSRSGQSTDTQYF
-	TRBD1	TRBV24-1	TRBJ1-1	TGTGCCACCAGTGACGGGACAGGGGGCCTAGCTTTCTTT	CATSDGTGGLAFF
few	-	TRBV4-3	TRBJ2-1	TGCGCCAGCAGCCAAGATTTGGCTAGTGGCTGGTCTGAGCAGTTCTTC	CASSQDLASGWSEQFF
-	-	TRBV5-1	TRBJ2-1	TGCGCCAGCAGCTTGGGGCCTAGGACCGGTGGTGAGCAGTTCTTC	CASSLGPRTGGEQFF
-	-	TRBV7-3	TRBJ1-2	TGTGCCAGCAGCCTCGAACCAGGCCCTAACTATGGCTACACCTTC	CASSLEPGPNYGYTF
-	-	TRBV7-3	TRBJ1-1	TGTGCCAGCAGCTTAAATCGTCTGGGGGCGAGTACTGAAGCTTTCTTT	CASSLNRLGASTEAFF
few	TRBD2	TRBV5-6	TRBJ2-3	TGTGCCAGCAGCTTGCTAGTGACTAGCGGGCCAGATACGCAGTATTTT	CASSLLVTSGPDTQYF
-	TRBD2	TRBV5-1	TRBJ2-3	TGCGCCAGCAGCTTGGGCTCGGCGGGAGAAACAGATACGCAGTATTTT	CASSLGSAGETDTQYF
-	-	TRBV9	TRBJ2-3	TGTGCCAGCAGCGTAGAATTAGCAGATACGCAGTATTTT	CASSVELADTQYF
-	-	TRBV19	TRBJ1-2	TGTGCCAGTAGTATCATTCCAGACTCAAACTATGGCTACACCTTC	CASSIIPDSNYGYTF
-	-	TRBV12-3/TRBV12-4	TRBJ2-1	TGTGCCAGCATACACTACGAGGAGGTCCGAACCAGGCATGAGCAGTTCTTC	CASIHYEEVRTRHEQFF
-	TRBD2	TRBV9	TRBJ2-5	TGTGCCAGCAGCGTAGGTGCGGGGGGAGGTGAGACCCAGTACTTC	CASSVGAGGGETQYF
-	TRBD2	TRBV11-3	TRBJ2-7	TGTGCCAGCAGCTTAACGAAGGGTTTCGGGAGGGAGCAGTACTTC	CASSLTKGFGREQYF
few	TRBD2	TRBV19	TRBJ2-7	TGTGCCAGTAGTATTATCCTAGGAAGCGGGAGCAACGAGCAGTACTTC	CASSIILGSGSNEQYF
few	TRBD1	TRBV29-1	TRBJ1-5	TGCAGCGTTGGGGGGACAGGGCGCAATCAGCCCCAGCATTTT	CSVGGTGRNQPQHF
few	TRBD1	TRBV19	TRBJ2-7	TGTGCCAGTAGTATGGGGACAGGTAAAGACGAGCAGTACTTC	CASSMGTGKDEQYF
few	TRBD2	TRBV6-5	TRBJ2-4	TGTGCCAGCCGTCGGGCGGGAGGGTTAACCAAAAACATTCAGTACTTC	CASRRAGGLTKNIQYF
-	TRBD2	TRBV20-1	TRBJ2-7	TGCAGTGCGGAACTAGCGGGAGACCGGGGCGAGCAGTACTTC	CSAELAGDRGEQYF